These T cell receptor beta chains were read from a single sample in a study of cytomegalovirus exposure and HLA in healthy donors. Using immunoSEQ multiplex PCR, the repertoire was profiled, and TCRdb retains in-frame clones only, with some absent. The sample records roughly 200,000 clones, about 81% being singletons. Material: PBMCs. Receptors were obtained from a woman under 40 in good health and CMV-seronegative. The CDR3 runs from the conserved cysteine through the conserved F or W. Fields, in order: CDR3 length, V gene, CDR3 protein.

CDR3 length: 13
V gene: TRBV5-1
CDR3 protein: CASSAGLVDEQFF

CDR3 length: 11
V gene: TRBV30
CDR3 protein: CAWGLYNEQFF

CDR3 length: 12
V gene: TRBV5-4
CDR3 protein: CASSPDGDEQYF

CDR3 length: 17
V gene: TRBV18
CDR3 protein: CASSLRLTGQGTYEQYF

CDR3 length: 13
V gene: TRBV28
CDR3 protein: CASSPETSTEAFF

CDR3 length: 14
V gene: TRBV7-6
CDR3 protein: CASSLGVQGQGYTF

CDR3 length: 15
V gene: TRBV18
CDR3 protein: CASSPLQGVSYEQYF

CDR3 length: 16
V gene: TRBV7-2
CDR3 protein: CASSSTGLAGGAELFF

CDR3 length: 18
V gene: TRBV5-1
CDR3 protein: CASSQTATGHQGTGELFF

CDR3 length: 17
V gene: TRBV9
CDR3 protein: CASSQEDRGANNYGYTF

CDR3 length: 16
V gene: TRBV10-3
CDR3 protein: CAIRNRTGDMNTEAFF

CDR3 length: 16
V gene: TRBV5-6
CDR3 protein: CASSSLKVGAKNIQYF

CDR3 length: 14
V gene: TRBV4-1
CDR3 protein: CASSPSPAGYEQYF

CDR3 length: 15
V gene: TRBV6-5
CDR3 protein: CASTLQGVGTGELFF

CDR3 length: 15
V gene: TRBV6-1
CDR3 protein: CASSELGARNNEQFF

CDR3 length: 14
V gene: TRBV15
CDR3 protein: CATSNRAISYEQYF

CDR3 length: 15
V gene: TRBV15
CDR3 protein: CATSERTGANYGYTF

CDR3 length: 15
V gene: TRBV15
CDR3 protein: CATSRALQGVYEQYF

CDR3 length: 12
V gene: TRBV5-1
CDR3 protein: CASREGNYGYTF

CDR3 length: 11
V gene: TRBV2
CDR3 protein: CASSEDRGMFF

CDR3 length: 16
V gene: TRBV19
CDR3 protein: CASSIIQGPDNYGYTF

CDR3 length: 15
V gene: TRBV9
CDR3 protein: CASSPGGGEFDEQYF

CDR3 length: 16
V gene: TRBV5-6
CDR3 protein: CASSMPTTTYTDTQYF

CDR3 length: 17
V gene: TRBV2
CDR3 protein: CASSKPLGGVAKNIQYF

CDR3 length: 18
V gene: TRBV5-1
CDR3 protein: CASSLRTSGSSGANVLTF

CDR3 length: 15
V gene: TRBV28
CDR3 protein: CAGRSGGAGTDTQYF

CDR3 length: 15
V gene: TRBV5-1
CDR3 protein: CASSWVAGGSYEQYF

CDR3 length: 13
V gene: TRBV30
CDR3 protein: CAWRTGRGGGYTF

CDR3 length: 13
V gene: TRBV11-2
CDR3 protein: CASLASGTDTQYF

CDR3 length: 14
V gene: TRBV6-4
CDR3 protein: CASTRDSPNEKLFF

CDR3 length: 15
V gene: TRBV30
CDR3 protein: CAWSVLGNRNTEAFF

CDR3 length: 21
V gene: TRBV4-1
CDR3 protein: CASSRVPTWTGRKYHRETQYF

CDR3 length: 12
V gene: TRBV4-2
CDR3 protein: CASSQDRETQYF

CDR3 length: 15
V gene: TRBV2
CDR3 protein: CASRTGNGVDYEQYF

CDR3 length: 13
V gene: TRBV7-8
CDR3 protein: CASSFSGYQPQHF

CDR3 length: 14
V gene: TRBV9
CDR3 protein: CASSVGPYTDTQYF

CDR3 length: 14
V gene: TRBV9
CDR3 protein: CASSVGQSSYEQYF

CDR3 length: 14
V gene: TRBV10-2
CDR3 protein: CASSGQGGNQPQHF

CDR3 length: 14
V gene: TRBV12-5
CDR3 protein: CASGLGASYNEQFF

CDR3 length: 15
V gene: TRBV6-5
CDR3 protein: CASSYSSSGRYEQYF

CDR3 length: 14
V gene: TRBV28
CDR3 protein: CASKLRGHYYEQYF

CDR3 length: 16
V gene: TRBV9
CDR3 protein: CASSVGVLAGGYGYTF

CDR3 length: 14
V gene: TRBV2
CDR3 protein: CASISSEGNHEQFF

CDR3 length: 15
V gene: TRBV29-1
CDR3 protein: CSTRTWAGGTDTQYF

CDR3 length: 14
V gene: TRBV6-1
CDR3 protein: CASTPGGLNEKLFF

CDR3 length: 16
V gene: TRBV5-1
CDR3 protein: CASSLEGQGRVEKLFF

CDR3 length: 14
V gene: TRBV7-9
CDR3 protein: CAGGPGTGVEKLFF

CDR3 length: 11
V gene: TRBV11-2
CDR3 protein: CASRPRGIPFF

CDR3 length: 16
V gene: TRBV2
CDR3 protein: CASSPPRQLAKNIQYF